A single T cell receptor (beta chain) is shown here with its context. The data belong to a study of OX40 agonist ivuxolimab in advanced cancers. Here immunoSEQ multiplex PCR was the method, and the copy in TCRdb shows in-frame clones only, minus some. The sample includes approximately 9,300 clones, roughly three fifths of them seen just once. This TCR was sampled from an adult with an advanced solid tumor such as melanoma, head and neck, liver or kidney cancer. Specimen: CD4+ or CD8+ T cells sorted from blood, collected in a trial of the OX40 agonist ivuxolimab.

The CDR3 here is CASSLARVAGVGQETQYF. CDR3 DNA sequence: TGTGCCAGCAGCTTGGCCCGGGTAGCGGGAGTAGGCCAAGAGACCCAGTACTTC. The chain combines TRBV5-6 with TRBJ2-5, with TRBD2 matching 9 bases. The CDR3 sequence is 18 residues long. The junction had 10 bases not matched to a gene; V was cut back by 0 bases and J by 1 base. Germline values: CDR1 SGHDT, CDR2 YYEEEE.